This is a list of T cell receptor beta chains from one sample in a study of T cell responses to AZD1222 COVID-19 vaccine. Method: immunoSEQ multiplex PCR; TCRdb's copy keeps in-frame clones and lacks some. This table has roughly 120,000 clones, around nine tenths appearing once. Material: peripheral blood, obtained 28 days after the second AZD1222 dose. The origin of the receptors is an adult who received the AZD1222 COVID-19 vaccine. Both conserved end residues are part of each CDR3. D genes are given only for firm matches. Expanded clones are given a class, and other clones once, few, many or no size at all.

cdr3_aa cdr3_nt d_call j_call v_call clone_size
CASSLENSNYGYTF TGTGCCAGCAGCTTGGAAAATTCTAACTATGGCTACACCTTC - TRBJ1-2 TRBV5-4 -
CASSPTRATNEKLFF TGTGCCAGCAGCCCAACACGAGCAACTAATGAAAAACTGTTTTTT - TRBJ1-4 TRBV6-2/TRBV6-3 -
CASSQDEQGLWPQRNTGELFF TGTGCCAGCAGCCAAGATGAACAGGGCCTATGGCCCCAAAGGAACACCGGGGAGCTGTTTTTT - TRBJ2-2 TRBV4-2 -
CASSWMGQEAYEQYF TGTGCCAGCAGCTGGATGGGACAGGAGGCCTACGAGCAGTACTTC TRBD1 TRBJ2-7 TRBV5-4 -
CASSLVGVIGLNTEAFF TGTGCCAGCAGCTTAGTTGGGGTAATAGGCCTGAACACTGAAGCTTTCTTT - TRBJ1-1 TRBV7-9 -
CASSPWRTAQETQYF TGCGCCAGCAGCCCGTGGAGGACAGCACAAGAGACCCAGTACTTC - TRBJ2-5 TRBV5-1 -
CASTPGLARETQYF TGTGCCAGCACCCCTGGACTAGCTAGGGAGACCCAGTACTTC TRBD2 TRBJ2-5 TRBV6-2/TRBV6-3 -
CASRETGSYEQYF TGTGCCAGTAGGGAGACAGGGAGCTACGAGCAGTACTTC TRBD1 TRBJ2-7 TRBV19 -
CASSLVRDSPLHF TGTGCCAGCAGCTTGGTGCGGGACTCACCCCTCCACTTT - TRBJ1-6 TRBV5-5 -
CASSLGRGTGTGYEKLFF TGTGCCAGCAGCTTGGGGCGAGGAACCGGGACAGGGTATGAAAAACTGTTTTTT TRBD1 TRBJ1-4 TRBV7-4 -
CASSDGKDTQYF TGCGCCAGCAGTGACGGTAAAGATACGCAGTATTTT - TRBJ2-3 TRBV10-1 -
CASSSRQGNYGYTF TGTGCCAGCAGCTCGAGACAGGGGAACTATGGCTACACCTTC TRBD1 TRBJ1-2 TRBV5-4 -
CASSPNDINQPQHF TGCGCCAGCAGCCCGAACGACATAAATCAGCCCCAGCATTTT - TRBJ1-5 TRBV5-1 -
CASSQGKGFEEDTQYF TGTGCCAGCAGCCAAGGGAAGGGATTCGAGGAGGATACGCAGTATTTT - TRBJ2-3 TRBV4-2 -
CASSQGPRTDTQYF TGTGCCAGCAGCCAAGGTCCGCGCACAGATACGCAGTATTTT - TRBJ2-3 TRBV3-1/TRBV3-2 -
CASSYSGYGYTF TGTGCCAGCAGTTATTCAGGGTATGGCTACACCTTC - TRBJ1-2 TRBV6-2/TRBV6-3 -
CASSLGADYGYTF TGTGCCAGCAGCTTAGGAGCTGACTATGGCTACACCTTC - TRBJ1-2 TRBV7-2 -
CASSIPVGDTQYF TGTGCCAGCAGCATCCCGGTCGGGGATACGCAGTATTTT - TRBJ2-3 TRBV7-9 -
CASSSLGTTYGYTF TGTGCCAGCAGCTCGCTCGGGACAACATATGGCTACACCTTC - TRBJ1-2 TRBV5-5 -
CASSSNDRRTQYF TGCGCCAGCAGCTCCAACGACAGGCGTACGCAGTATTTT - TRBJ2-3 TRBV5-1 -
CASSPAMNTEAFF TGTGCCAGCAGCCCCGCAATGAACACTGAAGCTTTCTTT - TRBJ1-1 TRBV28 -
CASVPQDWNTEAFF TGCGCCAGCGTACCCCAGGACTGGAACACTGAAGCTTTCTTT - TRBJ1-1 TRBV5-1 -
CASSRQARSGNTIYF TGTGCCAGCAGTCGACAGGCTAGGTCTGGAAACACCATATATTTT - TRBJ1-3 TRBV6-5 -
CASSYGGQGDTQYF TGTGCCAGCAGTTACGGGGGGCAGGGAGATACGCAGTATTTT - TRBJ2-3 TRBV6-5 -
CSASKANYEQYF TGCAGTGCTAGTAAAGCGAACTACGAGCAGTACTTC - TRBJ2-7 TRBV20-1 -
CASSNRPGVRNQPQHF TGTGCCAGTAGTAATCGGCCCGGGGTGCGTAATCAGCCCCAGCATTTT - TRBJ1-5 TRBV19 -
CASSQEGRSSYNEQFF TGCGCCAGCAGCCAAGAAGGAAGGAGCTCCTACAATGAGCAGTTCTTC - TRBJ2-1 TRBV4-1 -
CASSTDSSYGYTF TGTGCCAGCAGCACGGACAGTTCCTATGGCTACACCTTC - TRBJ1-2 TRBV21-1 -
CASSLESRDYEQYF TGTGCCAGCAGCTTGGAGAGCAGGGACTACGAGCAGTACTTC - TRBJ2-7 TRBV5-5 -
CASRYVGAGEAFF TGTGCCAGCCGGTATGTAGGGGCCGGTGAAGCTTTCTTT - TRBJ1-1 TRBV6-5 -
CASSPGTARGTEKLFF TGTGCCAGCAGCCCCGGGACGGCTCGGGGCACTGAAAAACTGTTTTTT - TRBJ1-4 TRBV11-2 -
CASSQCPGYDQPQHF TGCGCCAGCAGTCAGTGCCCGGGATACGATCAGCCCCAGCATTTT - TRBJ1-5 TRBV23-1 -
CATSGSYTGELFF TGTGCCACCTCCGGGTCATACACCGGGGAGCTGTTTTTT - TRBJ2-2 TRBV2 once
CASSRSLADGDTQYF TGCGCCAGCAGCCGCTCCCTAGCGGACGGGGATACGCAGTATTTT TRBD2 TRBJ2-3 TRBV5-1 -
CASSIGTLNAEQYF TGTGCCAGTAGTATAGGGACCCTGAACGCCGAGCAGTACTTC - TRBJ2-7 TRBV19 -
CATSDPTLNYGYTF TGTGCCACCAGTGACCCGACACTTAACTATGGCTACACCTTC - TRBJ1-2 TRBV24-1 once
CSASDGGQLFF TGCAGTGCCAGTGATGGGGGTCAACTGTTTTTT - TRBJ1-4 TRBV20-1 once
CASSAGEGYGYTF TGTGCCAGTAGCGCTGGAGAGGGCTATGGCTACACCTTC - TRBJ1-2 TRBV19 -
CASSEDGETQYF TGTGCCAGCAGTGAAGATGGCGAGACCCAGTACTTC - TRBJ2-5 TRBV6-1 -
CASSTLVLETQYF TGTGCCAGTAGTACCCTGGTTCTCGAGACCCAGTACTTC - TRBJ2-5 TRBV19 -
CASSATGQGFYEQYF TGTGCCAGCAGTGCTACGGGACAGGGCTTTTACGAGCAGTACTTC TRBD1 TRBJ2-7 TRBV2 -